Each of the 8 T cell receptor beta chains below was sequenced from the same sample in a study of blood T cells in healthy people across ages. Through a sample-barcoded 5' primer and a J-beta primer mix, a second PCR was run for about 6 to 11 cycles. TCRdb itself ran the 5' RACE reads through MiXCR, one entry per CDR3 protein. The repertoire holds 1,500,000 or so distinct CDR3 sequences, approximately 59% seen once, with 5.5% to 8% in the top ten. The sample taken for sequencing was blood. Receptors originate from a man between 18 and 29 years old in good health.

In its sample, this clonotype was seen once. The CDR3 reads CASSLELARANTGELFF. The DNA of the CDR3 is TGTGCCAGCAGTTTAGAACTAGCCCGCGCTAACACCGGGGAGCTGTTTTTT. V usage is TRBV12-3 or TRBV12-4 and J usage is TRBJ2-2; the D gene is possibly TRBD2 (6 bases). The length of the CDR3 is 17 residues. V was shortened by 1 base and J by 2 bases, with 14 bases between the two germline ends.

This clonotype has only a few counts. The chain is built from TRBV20-1 and TRBJ2-1; 7 bases line up with TRBD2. The CDR3 runs 16 residues. Germline V lookup: CDR1 DFQATT, CDR2 SNEGSKA (reference sequence). V lost 0 bases and J lost 6; bases outside the gene matches: 11. In DNA, the CDR3 is TGCAGTGCTAGAGATTTCCGGGAGGTGGTTGGCAATGAGCAGTTCTTC. Protein sequence: CSARDFREVVGNEQFF.

The chain recombines TRBV2 with TRBJ2-5, with D hard to call. This CDR3 spans 13 amino acids. Germline loops: CDR1 SNHLY, CDR2 FYNNEI. V was cut by 8 bases and J by 0 bases, with 10 bases left in between. The CDR3 here is CASYAWNQETQYF. The CDR3 bases are TGTGCCAGCTATGCTTGGAACCAAGAGACCCAGTACTTC.

This clonotype has ten or more counts. The chain recombines TRBV15 with TRBJ1-4; 9 bases are shared with TRBD1. Per germline, CDR1 LNHNV and CDR2 YYDKDF (reference sequence). CDR3 length: 16 residues. V dropped 3 bases and J dropped 7; count of bases not matched to a gene: 9. CDR3 nucleotides: TGTGCCACCAGCAGCAAAACAGGGGGCGGGGGTGAAAAACTGTTTTTT. Encoded protein: CATSSKTGGGGEKLFF.

This clonotype was seen more than once but under ten times. The chain couples TRBV4-1 to TRBJ2-7; 8 nucleotides line up with TRBD2. The trim removed 0 bases at V and 2 bases at J, leaving 6 bases unmatched. The length of the CDR3 is 16 residues. CDR1 and CDR2 (germline): MGHRA, YSYEKL. CDR3 bases: TGCGCCAGCAGCCAAGATGAGGGACTAGTTACCTACGAGCAGTACTTC. Amino acid sequence: CASSQDEGLVTYEQYF.

V is TRBV29-1 and J is TRBJ2-1; D is ambiguous. Germline V gene sequence: CDR1 SQVTM, CDR2 ANQGSEA. The CDR3 has 13 residues. V lost 8 bases and J lost 6, with 17 bases in between. In DNA form, the CDR3 reads TGCAGCCTGAGTCCGACTGGCGCCAATGAGCAGTTCTTC. It yields the protein CSLSPTGANEQFF.

The chain joins TRBV5-1 to TRBJ2-1, with 7 positions matching TRBD2. V lost 3 bases, J lost 5 bases, and 11 bases stayed unmatched. Looked up from germline, CDR1 is SGHRS and CDR2 is YFSETQ. This CDR3 spans 16 amino acids. The CDR3 spells CASSSGGGSGDNEQFF. DNA for the CDR3: TGCGCCAGCAGCTCGGGCGGCGGGAGCGGCGACAATGAGCAGTTCTTC.

The J gene is TRBJ2-7, the V gene TRBV2; 9 nucleotides align to TRBD1. V trimming: 7 bases; J trimming: 1 base; junction bases outside the gene matches: 2. CDR1 SNHLY and CDR2 FYNNEI come from the germline V gene. The CDR3 is 13 residues long. CDR3 nucleotides: TGTGCCAGCAAAGGACAGGGGTCCTACGAGCAGTACTTC. Translated: CASKGQGSYEQYF.